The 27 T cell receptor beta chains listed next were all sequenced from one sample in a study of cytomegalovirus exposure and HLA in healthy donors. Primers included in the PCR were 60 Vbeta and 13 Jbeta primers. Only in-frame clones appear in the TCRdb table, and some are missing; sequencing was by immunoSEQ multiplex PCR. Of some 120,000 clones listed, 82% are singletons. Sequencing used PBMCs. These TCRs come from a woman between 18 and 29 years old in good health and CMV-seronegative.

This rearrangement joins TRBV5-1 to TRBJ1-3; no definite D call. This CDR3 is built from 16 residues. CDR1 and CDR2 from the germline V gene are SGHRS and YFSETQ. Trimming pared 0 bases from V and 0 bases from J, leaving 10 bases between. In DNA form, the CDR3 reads TGCGCCAGCAGCTTGGCCCCCATGAGCTCTGGAAACACCATATATTTT. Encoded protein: CASSLAPMSSGNTIYF.

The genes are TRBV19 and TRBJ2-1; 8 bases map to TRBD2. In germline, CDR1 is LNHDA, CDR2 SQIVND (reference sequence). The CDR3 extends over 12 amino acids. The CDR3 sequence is CVTSGPYNEQFF. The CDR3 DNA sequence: TGTGTCACTAGCGGTCCCTACAATGAGCAGTTCTTC.

The CDR3 nucleotides are TGTGCCAGCAGCTTAGATAGCAGGGAAGATGGCTACACCTTC. Its protein product is CASSLDSREDGYTF. This chain uses TRBV7-2 with TRBJ1-2, with D possibly being TRBD1 (5 bases). Per germline, CDR1 SGHTA and CDR2 FQGNSA. There are 14 residues in the CDR3. With 1 base removed from V and 6 bases from J, the gap between germline ends came to 12 bases.

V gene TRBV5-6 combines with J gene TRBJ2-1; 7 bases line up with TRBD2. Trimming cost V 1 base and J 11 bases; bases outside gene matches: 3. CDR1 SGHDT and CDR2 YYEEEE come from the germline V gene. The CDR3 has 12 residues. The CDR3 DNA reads TGTGCCAGCAGCTTGTCTAGCGGTAAGCAGTTCTTC. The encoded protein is CASSLSSGKQFF.

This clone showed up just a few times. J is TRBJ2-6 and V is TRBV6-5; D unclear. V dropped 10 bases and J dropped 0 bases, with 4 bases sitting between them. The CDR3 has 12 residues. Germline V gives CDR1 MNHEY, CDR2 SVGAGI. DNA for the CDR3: TGTGCCACCCGCTCTGGGGCCAACGTCCTGACTTTC. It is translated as CATRSGANVLTF.

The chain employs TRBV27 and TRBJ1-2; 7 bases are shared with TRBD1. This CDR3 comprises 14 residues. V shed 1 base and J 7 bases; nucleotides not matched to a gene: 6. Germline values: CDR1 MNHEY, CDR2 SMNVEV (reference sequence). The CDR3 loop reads CASSLLGGTVGYTF. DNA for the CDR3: TGTGCCAGCAGTTTATTAGGGGGGACAGTTGGCTACACCTTC.

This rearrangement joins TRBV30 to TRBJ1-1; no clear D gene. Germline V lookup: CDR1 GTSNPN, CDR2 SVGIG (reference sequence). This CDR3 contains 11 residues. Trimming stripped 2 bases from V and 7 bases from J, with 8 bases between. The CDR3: CAWSQYIEAFF. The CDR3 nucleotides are TGTGCCTGGAGTCAGTATATTGAAGCTTTCTTT.

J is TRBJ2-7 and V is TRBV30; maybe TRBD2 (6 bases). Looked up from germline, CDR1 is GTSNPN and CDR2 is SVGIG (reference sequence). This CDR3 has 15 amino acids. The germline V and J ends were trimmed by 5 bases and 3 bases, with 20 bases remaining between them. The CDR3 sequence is CAWLRPGVSNYEQYF. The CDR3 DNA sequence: TGTGCCTGGCTACGCCCGGGAGTATCAAACTACGAGCAGTACTTC.

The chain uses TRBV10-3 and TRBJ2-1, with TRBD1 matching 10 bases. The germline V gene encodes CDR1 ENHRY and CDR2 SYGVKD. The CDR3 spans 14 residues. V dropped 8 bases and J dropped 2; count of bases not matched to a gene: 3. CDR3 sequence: CAIAGQGTYNEQFF. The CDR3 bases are TGTGCCATCGCGGGACAGGGGACCTACAATGAGCAGTTCTTC.

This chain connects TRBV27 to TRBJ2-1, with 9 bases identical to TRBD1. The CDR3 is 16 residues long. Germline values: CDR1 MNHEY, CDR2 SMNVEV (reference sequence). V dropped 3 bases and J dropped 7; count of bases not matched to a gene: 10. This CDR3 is CASSFTPGQGMNEQFF. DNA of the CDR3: TGTGCCAGCAGTTTCACACCGGGACAGGGAATGAATGAGCAGTTCTTC.

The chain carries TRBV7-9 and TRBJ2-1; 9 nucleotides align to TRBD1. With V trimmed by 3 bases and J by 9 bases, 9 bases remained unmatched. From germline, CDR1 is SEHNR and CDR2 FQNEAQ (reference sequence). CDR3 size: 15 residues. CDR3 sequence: CASSFQTGGRVEQFF. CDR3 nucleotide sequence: TGTGCCAGCAGCTTCCAGACAGGGGGGAGAGTTGAGCAGTTCTTC.

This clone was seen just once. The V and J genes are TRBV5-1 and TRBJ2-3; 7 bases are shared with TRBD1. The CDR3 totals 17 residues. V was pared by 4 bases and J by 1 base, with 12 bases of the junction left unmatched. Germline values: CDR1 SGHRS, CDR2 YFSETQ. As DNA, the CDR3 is TGCGCCAGCAGCCCCCGACCCCAGGGGGAAGGCACAGATACGCAGTATTTT. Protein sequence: CASSPRPQGEGTDTQYF.

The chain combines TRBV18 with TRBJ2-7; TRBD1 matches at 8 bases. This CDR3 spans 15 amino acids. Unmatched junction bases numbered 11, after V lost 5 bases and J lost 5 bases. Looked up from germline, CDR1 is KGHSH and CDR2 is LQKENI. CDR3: CASSGTGGTIHEQYF. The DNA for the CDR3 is TGTGCCAGCTCAGGAACAGGGGGGACCATCCACGAGCAGTACTTC.

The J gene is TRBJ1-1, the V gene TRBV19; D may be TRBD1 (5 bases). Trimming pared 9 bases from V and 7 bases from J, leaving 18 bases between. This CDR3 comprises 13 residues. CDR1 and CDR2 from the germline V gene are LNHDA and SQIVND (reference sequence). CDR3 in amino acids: CASLDSLYFEAFF. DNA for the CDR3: TGTGCCAGCCTTGACAGCCTCTATTTTGAAGCTTTCTTT.

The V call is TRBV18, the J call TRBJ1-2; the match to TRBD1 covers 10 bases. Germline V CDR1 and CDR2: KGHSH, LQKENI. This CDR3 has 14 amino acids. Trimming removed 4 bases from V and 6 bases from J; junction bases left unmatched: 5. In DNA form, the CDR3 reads TGTGCCAGCTCACGACAGGGGGCAACAGATGGCTACACCTTC. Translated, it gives CASSRQGATDGYTF.

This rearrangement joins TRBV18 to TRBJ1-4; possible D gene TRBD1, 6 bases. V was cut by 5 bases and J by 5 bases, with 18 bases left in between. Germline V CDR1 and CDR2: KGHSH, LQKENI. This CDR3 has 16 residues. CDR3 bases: TGTGCCAGCTCATCTCCGCCCGGGACAAACAATGAAAAACTGTTTTTT. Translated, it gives CASSSPPGTNNEKLFF. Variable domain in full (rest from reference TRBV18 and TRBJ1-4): NAGVMQNPRHLVRRRGQEARLRCSPMKGHSHVYWYRQLPEEGLKFMVYLQKENIIDESGMPKERFSAEFPKEGPSILRIQQVVRGDSAAYFCASSSPPGTNNEKLFFGSGTQLSVL.

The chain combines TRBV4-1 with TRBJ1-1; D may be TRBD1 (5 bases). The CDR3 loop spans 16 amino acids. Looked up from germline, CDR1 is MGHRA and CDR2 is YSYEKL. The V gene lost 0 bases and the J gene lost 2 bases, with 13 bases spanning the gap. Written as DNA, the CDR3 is TGCGCCAGCAGCCAAGAGTGGGGCAGGATCAACACTGAAGCTTTCTTT. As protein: CASSQEWGRINTEAFF.

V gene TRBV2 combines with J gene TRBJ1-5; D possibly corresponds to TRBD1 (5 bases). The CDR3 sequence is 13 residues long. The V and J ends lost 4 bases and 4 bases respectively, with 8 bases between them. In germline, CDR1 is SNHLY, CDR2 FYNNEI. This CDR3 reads CASSGDYNQPQHF. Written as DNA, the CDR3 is TGTGCCAGCAGTGGGGACTATAATCAGCCCCAGCATTTT.

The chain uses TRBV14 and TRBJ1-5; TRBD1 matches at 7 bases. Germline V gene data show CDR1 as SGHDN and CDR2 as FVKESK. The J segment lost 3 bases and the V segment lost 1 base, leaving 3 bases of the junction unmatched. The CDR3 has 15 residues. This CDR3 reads CASSQGTGYNQPQHF. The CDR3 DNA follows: TGTGCCAGCAGCCAAGGGACAGGCTACAATCAGCCCCAGCATTTT.

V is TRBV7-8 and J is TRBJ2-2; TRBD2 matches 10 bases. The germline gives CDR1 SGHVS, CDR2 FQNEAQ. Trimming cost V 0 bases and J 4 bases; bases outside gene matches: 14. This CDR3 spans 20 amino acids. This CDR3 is CASSLAPEVLAGGSTGELFF. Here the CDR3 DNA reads TGTGCCAGCAGCTTAGCGCCGGAGGTTTTAGCGGGAGGTTCCACCGGGGAGCTGTTTTTT.

The CDR3, as DNA: TGTGCCAGCAGCCCCTGGGGGGGTCCTGGCACCGGGGAGCTGTTTTTT. Protein product: CASSPWGGPGTGELFF. The chain joins TRBV9 to TRBJ2-2; 7 positions agree with TRBD2. Germline V gene sequence: CDR1 SGDLS, CDR2 YYNGEE. The CDR3 has 16 amino acids. Trimming removed 4 bases from V and 4 bases from J; junction bases left unmatched: 10.

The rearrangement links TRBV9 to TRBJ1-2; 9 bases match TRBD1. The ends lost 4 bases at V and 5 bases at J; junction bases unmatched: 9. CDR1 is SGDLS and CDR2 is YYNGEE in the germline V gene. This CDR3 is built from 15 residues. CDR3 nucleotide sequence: TGTGCCAGCAGCTCCAGGACAGGGGCATTTTATGGCTACACCTTC. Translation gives CASSSRTGAFYGYTF. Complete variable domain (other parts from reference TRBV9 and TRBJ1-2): DSGVTQTPKHLITATGQRVTLRCSPRSGDLSVYWYQQSLDQGLQFLIQYYNGEERAKGNILERFSAQQFPDLHSELNLSSLELGDSALYFCASSSRTGAFYGYTFGSGTRLTVV.

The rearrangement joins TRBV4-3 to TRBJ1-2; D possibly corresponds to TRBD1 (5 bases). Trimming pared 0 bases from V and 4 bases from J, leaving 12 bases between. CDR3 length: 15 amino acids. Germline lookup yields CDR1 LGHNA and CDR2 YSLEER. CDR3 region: CASSQDRAGPYGYTF. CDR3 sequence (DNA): TGCGCCAGCAGCCAAGACCGGGCGGGGCCCTATGGCTACACCTTC.

The CDR3 bases are TGTGCCAGTACCAACCATGAGGGCACTGAAGCTTTCTTT. Its protein is CASTNHEGTEAFF. The V gene is TRBV19, the J gene TRBJ1-1; D is uncertain. The germline gives CDR1 LNHDA, CDR2 SQIVND (reference sequence). CDR3 length: 13 amino acids. The V end lost 7 bases, the J end lost 4 bases, and 13 bases lay between the germline ends.

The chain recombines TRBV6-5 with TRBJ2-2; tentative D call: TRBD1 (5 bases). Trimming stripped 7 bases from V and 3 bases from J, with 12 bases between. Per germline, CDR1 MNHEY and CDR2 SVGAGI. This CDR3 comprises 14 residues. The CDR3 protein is CASKGQGDTGELFF. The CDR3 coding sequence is TGTGCCAGCAAGGGGCAGGGTGACACCGGGGAGCTGTTTTTT.

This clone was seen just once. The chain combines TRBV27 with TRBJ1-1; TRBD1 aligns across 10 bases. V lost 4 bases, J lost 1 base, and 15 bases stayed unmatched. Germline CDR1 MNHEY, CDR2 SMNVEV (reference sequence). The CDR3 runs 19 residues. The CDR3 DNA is TGTGCCAGCAGTTCGCACCGTTCCCGACAGGGGGCTAGGAACACTGAAGCTTTCTTT. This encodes CASSSHRSRQGARNTEAFF.

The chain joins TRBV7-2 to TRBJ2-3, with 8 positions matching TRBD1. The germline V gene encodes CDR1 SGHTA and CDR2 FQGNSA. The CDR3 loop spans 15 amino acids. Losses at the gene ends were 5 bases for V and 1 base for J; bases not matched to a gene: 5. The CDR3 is CASSGPGQGTDTQYF. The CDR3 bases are TGTGCCAGCAGCGGACCGGGACAGGGCACAGATACGCAGTATTTT.